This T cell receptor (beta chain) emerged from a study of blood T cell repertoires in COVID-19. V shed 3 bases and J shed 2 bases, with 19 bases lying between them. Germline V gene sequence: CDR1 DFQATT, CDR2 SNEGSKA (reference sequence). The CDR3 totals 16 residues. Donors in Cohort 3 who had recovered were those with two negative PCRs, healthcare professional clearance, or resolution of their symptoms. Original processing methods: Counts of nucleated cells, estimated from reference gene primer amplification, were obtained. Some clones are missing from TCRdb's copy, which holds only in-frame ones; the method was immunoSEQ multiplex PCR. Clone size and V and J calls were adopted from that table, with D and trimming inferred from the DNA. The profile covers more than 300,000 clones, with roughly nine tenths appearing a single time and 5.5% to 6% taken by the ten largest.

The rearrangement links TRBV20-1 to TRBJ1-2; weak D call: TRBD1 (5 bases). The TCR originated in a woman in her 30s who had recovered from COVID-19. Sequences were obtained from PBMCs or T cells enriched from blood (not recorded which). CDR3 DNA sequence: TGCAGTGCTAGTGACCCCCGACGACAGTTGAACTATGGCTACACCTTC. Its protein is CSASDPRRQLNYGYTF.